A single T cell receptor (beta chain) is shown here with its context. Its target is unknown. The data were taken from a study of TIL therapy for anti-PD-1-resistant metastatic lung cancer. Study-wide context: Tumors were harvested before any PD-1/PD-L1 blockade. A handful of tumors were EGFR-mutant and two were ALK-rearranged. Study outcomes and limitations: The baseline peripheral repertoire was partially replaced by infused TIL clonotypes that later decayed.

The immunoSEQ assay was v3. Survey-level samples got approximately 2 million read pairs; deep-level samples got roughly 5-6 million. Method: immunoSEQ multiplex PCR; TCRdb's copy keeps in-frame clones and lacks some. The table has under 60,000 clones, just over 85% seen once. Time point denoted: pre-treatment sample, taken before nivolumab and TIL therapy. The CDR3 sequence is 13 residues long. Trimming cost V 5 bases and J 1 base, with 7 bases left between them. Per the germline V gene, CDR1 is SGHNT and CDR2 is YENEEA. The sample in question was blood, obtained at baseline. This TCR was sampled from a person aged 25-85 years with non-small cell lung cancer. V gene TRBV11-3 combines with J gene TRBJ2-3, with D perhaps TRBD1 or TRBD2 (5 bases each). The CDR3 DNA sequence: TGTGCCAGCAGCCTGGGGGGCACAGATACGCAGTATTTT. It specifies CASSLGGTDTQYF.